A selection of T cell receptor beta chains follows, all from one sample in a study of response to subunit inactivated influenza vaccine. One entry per CDR3 protein results from TCRdb running MiXCR on the RT-PCR reads. The data hold around 850,000 distinct CDR3 sequences, with about a fifth observed a single time. Sequences were derived from PBMCs from blood, sampled about 5 days after vaccination. Receptors originate from a man in his forties or fifties who received an inactivated influenza vaccine. CDR3s include the opening cysteine and the closing phenylalanine or tryptophan. Fields, in order: clone size, V gene, J gene, D gene, CDR3 DNA, CDR3 protein. The D gene is left open where the match is weak. Clone size is shown for a subset of rows, as once, few, many or a class of expanded clone.

size: NA
V: TRBV5-1
J: TRBJ2-2
D: NA
DNA: TGCGCCAGCAGCCCCGAAAACCGGGGGGAGCTGTTTTTT
CDR3: CASSPENRGELFF

size: few
V: TRBV20-1
J: TRBJ2-3
D: NA
DNA: TGCAGTGCTAGAGGGGCCATAGATACGCAGTATTTT
CDR3: CSARGAIDTQYF

size: NA
V: TRBV6-2/TRBV6-3
J: TRBJ1-2
D: TRBD1
DNA: TGTGCCAGCAGTCCCGGACAGGGGGCGGCCTATGGCTACACCTTC
CDR3: CASSPGQGAAYGYTF

size: many
V: TRBV20-1
J: TRBJ2-6
D: TRBD1
DNA: TGCAGTGCCAGACAGGGATTTGGGGCCAACGTCCTGACTTTC
CDR3: CSARQGFGANVLTF

size: NA
V: TRBV20-1
J: TRBJ2-1
D: NA
DNA: TGCAGTGCGGGCGCAGGCGTCGGCAATGAGCAGTTCTTC
CDR3: CSAGAGVGNEQFF

size: many
V: TRBV12-3/TRBV12-4
J: TRBJ1-5
D: TRBD1
DNA: TGTGCCAGCAGGCTTGGGACAGCAGATCAGCCCCAGCATTTT
CDR3: CASRLGTADQPQHF

size: many
V: TRBV7-8
J: TRBJ2-3
D: NA
DNA: TGTGCCAGCAGCCCGACTGGCGGGGTTTACACAGATACGCAGTATTTT
CDR3: CASSPTGGVYTDTQYF

size: few
V: TRBV11-2
J: TRBJ2-4
D: NA
DNA: TGTGCCAGCAGCCGATCGGACGGTGCCAAAAACATTCAGTACTTC
CDR3: CASSRSDGAKNIQYF

size: few
V: TRBV20-1
J: TRBJ2-1
D: NA
DNA: TGCAGTGCTAGACCGGGGGAAAGCTCCTACAATGAGCAGTTCTTC
CDR3: CSARPGESSYNEQFF

size: few
V: TRBV7-7
J: TRBJ2-5
D: NA
DNA: TGTGCTAGCAGCACCACTCCGGACAAGAAAGAGACCCAGTACTTC
CDR3: CASSTTPDKKETQYF

size: few
V: TRBV21-1
J: TRBJ2-4
D: NA
DNA: TGTGCCAGCAGCAAAGCTCGGTCGGGGGGGGACATTCAGTACTTC
CDR3: CASSKARSGGDIQYF

size: few
V: TRBV20-1
J: TRBJ2-2
D: NA
DNA: TGCAGTGCTAGGGGCTTGAGAAACCCGAACACCGGGGAGCTGTTTTTT
CDR3: CSARGLRNPNTGELFF

size: NA
V: TRBV10-1
J: TRBJ1-5
D: NA
DNA: TGCGCCAGCAGTACTTTACAGGACCCGATAGGACAATCCCAGCATTTT
CDR3: CASSTLQDPIGQSQHF

size: NA
V: TRBV5-6
J: TRBJ1-1
D: NA
DNA: TGTGCCAGCAGCCCCCGCCTGACAGGGAACACTGAAGCTTTCTTT
CDR3: CASSPRLTGNTEAFF

size: NA
V: TRBV7-2
J: TRBJ1-6
D: NA
DNA: TGTGCCAGCAGCATGAGGGTCGAATCACCCCTCCACTTT
CDR3: CASSMRVESPLHF

size: few
V: TRBV2
J: TRBJ1-5
D: NA
DNA: TGTGCCAGCAGGGATCAGGGACTTCAGCCCCAGCATTTT
CDR3: CASRDQGLQPQHF

size: few
V: TRBV20-1
J: TRBJ2-1
D: NA
DNA: TGCAGTGCTTCACGGCGGAGCGAGGGTAATGAGCAGTTCTTC
CDR3: CSASRRSEGNEQFF

size: NA
V: TRBV6-1
J: TRBJ2-6
D: NA
DNA: TGTGCCAGCAAGAGGAGATCTGGGGCCAACGTCCTGACTTTC
CDR3: CASKRRSGANVLTF

size: few
V: TRBV3-1
J: TRBJ1-1
D: NA
DNA: TGTGCCAGCAGCCAAGCGCAGAACACTGAAGCTTTCTTT
CDR3: CASSQAQNTEAFF

size: NA
V: TRBV28
J: TRBJ2-6
D: NA
DNA: TGTGCCAGCAGTTTGATGTCAGGGGGGGGGGCCAACGTCCTGACTTTC
CDR3: CASSLMSGGGANVLTF

size: NA
V: TRBV20-1
J: TRBJ2-1
D: TRBD2
DNA: TGCAGTGCAAGACTAGCGGTATCCTACAATGAGCAGTTCTTC
CDR3: CSARLAVSYNEQFF

size: few
V: TRBV18
J: TRBJ2-3
D: TRBD2
DNA: TGTGCCAGCTCAACTAGCGGGGGGCCGGCAGATACGCAGTATTTT
CDR3: CASSTSGGPADTQYF

size: NA
V: TRBV9
J: TRBJ2-1
D: TRBD2
DNA: TGTGCCAGCAGCGTAGCCCCCCTAGCGGGGGGGCTCAATGAGCAGTTCTTC
CDR3: CASSVAPLAGGLNEQFF

size: NA
V: TRBV20-1
J: TRBJ1-5
D: NA
DNA: TGCAGTGCTAGAGATCCCTTTTATAGCAATCAGCCCCAGCATTTT
CDR3: CSARDPFYSNQPQHF

size: NA
V: TRBV24-1
J: TRBJ1-5
D: NA
DNA: TGTGCCACCAGCGCCCGGTGGGGGAGCAATCAGCCCCAGCATTTT
CDR3: CATSARWGSNQPQHF

size: NA
V: TRBV10-3
J: TRBJ2-7
D: NA
DNA: TGTGCCATCAGTGACCCTGCTACGGCTCCGTACTTC
CDR3: CAISDPATAPYF

size: NA
V: TRBV27
J: TRBJ2-7
D: NA
DNA: TGTGCCAGCACGCAAGGGTGGGGAAACTACGAGCAGTACTTC
CDR3: CASTQGWGNYEQYF

size: NA
V: TRBV4-3
J: TRBJ2-2
D: NA
DNA: TGCGCCAGCAGCCAAGGGGTTGGACAGAACACCGGGGAGCTGTTTTTT
CDR3: CASSQGVGQNTGELFF

size: NA
V: TRBV12-3/TRBV12-4
J: TRBJ2-3
D: NA
DNA: TGTGCCAGCAAGAGTAGGGGGGCAGATACGCAGTATTTT
CDR3: CASKSRGADTQYF

size: few
V: TRBV6-5
J: TRBJ1-2
D: TRBD1
DNA: TGTGCCAGCAGTTACGGGGGACAGTCAAATGGCTACACCTTC
CDR3: CASSYGGQSNGYTF

size: NA
V: TRBV7-9
J: TRBJ2-1
D: NA
DNA: TGTGCCAGCAGCTTAGGTCCGAGAGGTTTCAATGAGCAGTTCTTC
CDR3: CASSLGPRGFNEQFF

size: few
V: TRBV4-1
J: TRBJ2-5
D: TRBD2
DNA: TGCGCCAGCAGCCAAGATAGATTTAGCGGGGGGGGCTGGGAGACCCAGTACTTC
CDR3: CASSQDRFSGGGWETQYF

size: NA
V: TRBV4-3
J: TRBJ2-7
D: NA
DNA: TGCGCCAGCAGCCAAGGGATTCCCGGGGGCGGACTATATCTCGAGCAGTACTTC
CDR3: CASSQGIPGGGLYLEQYF

size: NA
V: TRBV19
J: TRBJ2-7
D: NA
DNA: TGTGCCAGTAGGGAACAGGGTGGCGAGCAGTACTTC
CDR3: CASREQGGEQYF

size: NA
V: TRBV5-4
J: TRBJ2-1
D: TRBD1
DNA: TGTGCCAGCAGCCCCTTCCAGGGGGACTACAATGAGCAGTTCTTC
CDR3: CASSPFQGDYNEQFF

size: many
V: TRBV5-5
J: TRBJ2-5
D: NA
DNA: TGTGCCAGCAGCTTTCGGACTACCCAAGAGACCCAGTACTTC
CDR3: CASSFRTTQETQYF